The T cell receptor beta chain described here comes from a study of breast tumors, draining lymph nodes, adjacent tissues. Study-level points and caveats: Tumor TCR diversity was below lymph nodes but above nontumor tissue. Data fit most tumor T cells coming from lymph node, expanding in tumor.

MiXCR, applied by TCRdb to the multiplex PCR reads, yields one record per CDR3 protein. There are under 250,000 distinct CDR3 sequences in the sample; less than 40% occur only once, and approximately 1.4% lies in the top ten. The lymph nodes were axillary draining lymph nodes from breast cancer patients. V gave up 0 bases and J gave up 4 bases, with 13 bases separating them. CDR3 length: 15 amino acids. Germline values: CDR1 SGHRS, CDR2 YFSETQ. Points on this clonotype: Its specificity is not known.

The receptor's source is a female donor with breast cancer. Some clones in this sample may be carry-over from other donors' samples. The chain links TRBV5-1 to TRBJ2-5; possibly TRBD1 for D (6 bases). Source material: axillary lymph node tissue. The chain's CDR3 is CASSLASTGGETQYF. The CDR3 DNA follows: TGCGCCAGCAGCTTGGCGTCGACAGGCGGAGAGACCCAGTACTTC.